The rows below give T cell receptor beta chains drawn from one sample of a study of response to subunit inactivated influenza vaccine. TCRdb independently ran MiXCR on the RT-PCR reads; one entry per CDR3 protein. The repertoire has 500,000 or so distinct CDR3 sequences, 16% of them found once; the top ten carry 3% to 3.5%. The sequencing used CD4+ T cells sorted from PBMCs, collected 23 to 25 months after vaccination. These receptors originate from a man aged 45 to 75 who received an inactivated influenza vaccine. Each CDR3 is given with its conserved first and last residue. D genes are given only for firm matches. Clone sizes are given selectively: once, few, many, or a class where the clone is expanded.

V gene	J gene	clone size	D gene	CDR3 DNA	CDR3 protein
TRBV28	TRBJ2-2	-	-	TGTGCCAGCAGTTTAGGAGTCGGACGGATGAACACCGGGGAGCTGTTTTTT	CASSLGVGRMNTGELFF
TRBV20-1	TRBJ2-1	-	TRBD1	TGCAGTGCCAAAGGCCCCGGGACAGTACATTATAAGGACAATGAGCAGTTCTTC	CSAKGPGTVHYKDNEQFF
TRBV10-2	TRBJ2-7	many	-	TGCGCCAGCGGCAAAAGGGAAGTTACCTACGAGCAGTACTTC	CASGKREVTYEQYF
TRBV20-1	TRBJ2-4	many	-	TGCAGTGCTGGGGTTCCGGCCAAAAACATTCAGTACTTC	CSAGVPAKNIQYF
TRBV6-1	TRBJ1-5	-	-	TGTGCCAGCAGTAGGGACGGGACGCACAATCAGCCCCAGCATTTT	CASSRDGTHNQPQHF
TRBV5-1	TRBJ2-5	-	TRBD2	TGCGCCAGCAGCCCCAGACTAGCGGGGAACCAAGAGACCCAGTACTTC	CASSPRLAGNQETQYF
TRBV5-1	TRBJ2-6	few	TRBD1	TGCGCCAGCAGCGAGGACAGGGGGTCTGGGGCCAACGTCCTGACTTTC	CASSEDRGSGANVLTF
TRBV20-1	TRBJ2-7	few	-	TGCAGTGCGGTCCGGAAGGAGCAGTACTTC	CSAVRKEQYF
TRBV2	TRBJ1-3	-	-	TGTGCCAGCAGTGGACAGCGCTCTGGAAACACCATATATTTT	CASSGQRSGNTIYF
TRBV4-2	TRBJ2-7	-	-	TGTGCCAGCAGCCAAGAGGGGCGCTACGAGCAGTACTTC	CASSQEGRYEQYF
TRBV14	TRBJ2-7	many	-	TGTGCCAGCAGCCAGGTGGGAGAGCAGTACTTC	CASSQVGEQYF
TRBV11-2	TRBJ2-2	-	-	TGTGCCAGCAGCGCATGGGCAGGTGATAACACCGGGGAGCTGTTTTTT	CASSAWAGDNTGELFF
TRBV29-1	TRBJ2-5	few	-	TGCAGCGTTGAGTGGGGCCAAGAGACCCAGTACTTC	CSVEWGQETQYF
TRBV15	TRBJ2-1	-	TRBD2	TGTGCCACCAGCAGAGATAGGACTAGCGGGGGTTATGAGCAGTTCTTC	CATSRDRTSGGYEQFF
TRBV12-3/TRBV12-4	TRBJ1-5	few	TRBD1	TGTGCCAGCAGTCCCCTTGGGGAACAGGGGTATAGCAATCAGCCCCAGCATTTT	CASSPLGEQGYSNQPQHF
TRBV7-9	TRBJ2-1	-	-	TGTGCCAGCAGCCCCTGGCAGGGAAGGTACTACAATGAGCAGTTCTTC	CASSPWQGRYYNEQFF
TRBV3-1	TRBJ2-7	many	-	TGTGCCAGCAGCCAGGCCCGAGCCGAGCAGTACTTC	CASSQARAEQYF
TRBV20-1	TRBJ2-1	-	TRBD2	TGCAGTGCTAGCTCTAGCGGGGGGAACAATGAGCAGTTCTTC	CSASSSGGNNEQFF
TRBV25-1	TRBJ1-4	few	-	TGTGCCAGCAGTGAAAGGCAGGGAAATGAAAAACTGTTTTTT	CASSERQGNEKLFF
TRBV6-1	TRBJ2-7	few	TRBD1	TGTGCCAGCAGTGTTCGTCGACAGGGAGACTACGAGCAGTACTTC	CASSVRRQGDYEQYF
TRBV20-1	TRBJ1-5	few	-	TGCAGTGCGGTGGAGGGCAATCAGCCCCAGCATTTT	CSAVEGNQPQHF
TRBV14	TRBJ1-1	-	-	TGTGCCAGCGGCCTAGGGAAGAACACTGAAGCTTTCTTT	CASGLGKNTEAFF
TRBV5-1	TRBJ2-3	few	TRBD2	TGCGCCAGCAGAGTTAGCGGGGCATCAGATACGCAGTATTTT	CASRVSGASDTQYF
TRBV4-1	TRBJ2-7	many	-	TGCGCCAGCAGCCACTTGGGATCTGACTACGAGCAGTACTTC	CASSHLGSDYEQYF